This T cell receptor (beta chain) appears in the sequencing data of a study of OX40 agonist ivuxolimab in advanced cancers. The wider study: Patients in the trial were receiving intravenous ivuxolimab every 2 weeks, at doses of 0.01 to 10 mg/kg. Partial responses were observed in three patients, of whom one had hepatocellular carcinoma and two had cutaneous melanoma.

Sequencing used immunoSEQ multiplex PCR; TCRdb keeps in-frame clones, though not all of them. The sample has over 50,000 clones, 80% to 90% seen once. The CDR3 loop spans 18 amino acids. The study, taken as a whole, reports: At 0.1-3.0 mg/kg, partial responders had clonal expansion among the lowest observed.

As concerns this clone: Its antigen is still unknown.

The clonotype comes from an adult with an advanced solid tumor such as melanoma, head and neck, liver or kidney cancer. Sequencing was performed on CD4+ or CD8+ T cells sorted from blood, taken in a trial of the OX40 agonist ivuxolimab. The V and J genes are TRBV1 and TRBJ2-7; the D call TRBD1 from the table was never checked on the DNA. TRBV1 is annotated as a pseudogene. CDR3 sequence reads: CTSSERDRGLLNSYEQYF. The CDR3 DNA reads as TGCACCAGCAGCGAACGGGACAGGGGGTTACTAAATTCCTACGAGCAGTACTTC.